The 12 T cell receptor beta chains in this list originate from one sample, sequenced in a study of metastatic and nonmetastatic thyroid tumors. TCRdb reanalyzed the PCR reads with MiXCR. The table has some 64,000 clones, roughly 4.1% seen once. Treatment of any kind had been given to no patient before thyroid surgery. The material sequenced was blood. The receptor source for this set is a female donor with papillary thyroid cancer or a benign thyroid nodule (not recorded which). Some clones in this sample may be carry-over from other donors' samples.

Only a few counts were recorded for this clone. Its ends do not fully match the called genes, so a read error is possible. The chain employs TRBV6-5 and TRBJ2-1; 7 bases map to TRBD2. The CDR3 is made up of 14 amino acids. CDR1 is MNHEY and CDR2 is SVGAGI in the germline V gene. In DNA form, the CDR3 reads TGTGCCAGCATTAGCGGGCTCTCCTACAATGAGCATTTCTTC. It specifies CASISGLSYNEHFF.

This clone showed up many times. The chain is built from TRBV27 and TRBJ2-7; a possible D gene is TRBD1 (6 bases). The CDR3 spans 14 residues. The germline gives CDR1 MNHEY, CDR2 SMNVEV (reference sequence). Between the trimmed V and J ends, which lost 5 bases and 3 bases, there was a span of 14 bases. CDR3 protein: CASSLRDTIYEQYF. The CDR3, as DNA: TGTGCCAGCAGTCTCCGGGACACAATCTACGAGCAGTACTTC.

CDR3 amino acids: CASSPKGFDGELFF. The CDR3 DNA reads TGTGCCAGCAGTCCTAAGGGTTTTGACGGGGAGCTGTTTTTT. The chain carries TRBV6-2 or TRBV6-3 and TRBJ2-2; D gene uncertain. Trimming took off 5 bases at V and 7 bases at J, with 14 bases between the two ends. The CDR3 covers 14 residues. The V gene's germline CDR1 is MNHEY and CDR2 SVGEGT.

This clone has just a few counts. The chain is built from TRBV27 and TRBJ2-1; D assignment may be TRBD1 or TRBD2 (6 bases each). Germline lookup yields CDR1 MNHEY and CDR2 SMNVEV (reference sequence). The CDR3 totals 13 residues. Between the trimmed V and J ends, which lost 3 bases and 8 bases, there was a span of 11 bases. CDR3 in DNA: TGTGCCAGCAGTTTGGGGGGCTCCGATGAGCAGTTCTTC. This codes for CASSLGGSDEQFF.

The CDR3: CASSDGTSTGELFF. The DNA for the CDR3 is TGTGCCAGCAGTGACGGGACTAGCACCGGGGAGCTGTTTTTT. The chain combines TRBV6-4 with TRBJ2-2, with 8 bases lining up with TRBD2. From germline, CDR1 is MRHNA and CDR2 SNTAGT. V gave up 2 bases and J gave up 4 bases; unmatched junction bases: 0. This CDR3 contains 14 residues.

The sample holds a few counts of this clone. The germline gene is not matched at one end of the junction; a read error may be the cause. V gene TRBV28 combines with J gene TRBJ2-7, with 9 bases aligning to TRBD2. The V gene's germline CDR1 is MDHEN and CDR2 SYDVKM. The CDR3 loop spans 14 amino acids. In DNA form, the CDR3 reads TGTGCCAGCAGTTCTAGCGGGGTTCCCTATGAGCAGTACTTC. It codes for CASSSSGVPYEQYF.

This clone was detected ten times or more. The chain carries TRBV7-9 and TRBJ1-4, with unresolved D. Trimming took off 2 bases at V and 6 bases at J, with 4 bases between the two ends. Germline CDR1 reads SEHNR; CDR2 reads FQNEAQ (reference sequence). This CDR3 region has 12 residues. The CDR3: CASSLSDEKLFF. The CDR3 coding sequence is TGTGCCAGCAGCTTATCAGATGAAAAACTGTTTTTT. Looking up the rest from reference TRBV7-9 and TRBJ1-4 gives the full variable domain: DTGVSQNPRHKITKRGQNVTFRCDPISEHNRLYWYRQTLGQGPEFLTYFQNEAQLEKSRLLSDRFSAERPKGSFSTLEIQRTEQGDSAMYLCASSLSDEKLFFGSGTQLSVL.

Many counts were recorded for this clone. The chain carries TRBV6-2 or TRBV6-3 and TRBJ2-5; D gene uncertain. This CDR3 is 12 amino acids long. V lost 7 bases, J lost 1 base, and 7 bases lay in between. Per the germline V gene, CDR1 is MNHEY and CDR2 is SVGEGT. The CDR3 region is CASNDPQETQYF. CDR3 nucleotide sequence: TGTGCCAGCAATGACCCCCAAGAGACCCAGTACTTC.

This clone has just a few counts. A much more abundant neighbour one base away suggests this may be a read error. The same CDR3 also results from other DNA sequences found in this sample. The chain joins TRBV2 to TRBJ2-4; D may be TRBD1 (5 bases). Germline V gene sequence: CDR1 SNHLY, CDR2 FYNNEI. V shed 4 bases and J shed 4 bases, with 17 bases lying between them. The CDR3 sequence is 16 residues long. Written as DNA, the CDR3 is TGTGCCAGCAGTGGCGCACAGGTGATAGCAAAAAACATTCAGTACTTC. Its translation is CASSGAQVIAKNIQYF.

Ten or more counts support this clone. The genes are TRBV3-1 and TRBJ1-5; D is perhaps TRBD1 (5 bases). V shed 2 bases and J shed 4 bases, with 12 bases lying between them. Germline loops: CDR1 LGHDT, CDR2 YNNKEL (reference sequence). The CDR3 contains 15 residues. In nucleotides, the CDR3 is TGTGCCAGCAGCCAATCGGGGGACTCTAATCAGCCCCAGCATTTT. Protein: CASSQSGDSNQPQHF. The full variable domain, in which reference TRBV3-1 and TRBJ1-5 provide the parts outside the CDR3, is DTAVSQTPKYLVTQMGNDKSIKCEQNLGHDTMYWYKQDSKKFLKIMFSYNNKELIINETVPNRFSPKSPDKAHLNLHINSLELGDSAVYFCASSQSGDSNQPQHFGDGTRLSIL.

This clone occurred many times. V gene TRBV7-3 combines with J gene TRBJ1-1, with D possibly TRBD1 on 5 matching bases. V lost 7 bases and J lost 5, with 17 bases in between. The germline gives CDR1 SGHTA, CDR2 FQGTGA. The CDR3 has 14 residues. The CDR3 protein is CASTPTRGRTEAFF. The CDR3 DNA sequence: TGTGCCAGCACCCCTACCCGGGGGAGGACTGAAGCTTTCTTT.

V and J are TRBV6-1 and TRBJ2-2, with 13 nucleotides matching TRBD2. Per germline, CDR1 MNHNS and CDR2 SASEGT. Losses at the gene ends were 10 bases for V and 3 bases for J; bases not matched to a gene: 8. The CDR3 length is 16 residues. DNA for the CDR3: TGTGCCACCGGAGGACTAGCGGGAGAGGACACCGGGGAGCTGTTTTTT. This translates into CATGGLAGEDTGELFF.